These 22 T cell receptor beta chains came from one sample sequenced in a study of T cells in Graves' hyperthyroidism and ophthalmopathy (dated by TCRdb to the late 2010s). Library creation used multiplex PCR. The data were produced on an Illumina HiSeq 2000. The TCR beta CDR3 regions were amplified from the RNA transcripts. A first-round RT-PCR of the TCR CDR3 used the HTBI primer set with the Qiagen OneStep RT-PCR kit. TCRdb reprocessed the public reads (quality trimming at Q25 with fastp, clone calling with MiXCR) and kept in-frame beta chains. Each record represents a unique CDR3 protein, reported with the most common genes and DNA among its rows. This sample holds 300,000 to 450,000 distinct CDR3 sequences; roughly 14% were observed only once. About a fifth of the sample lies in the top ten. Sequencing used blood. All receptors come from a man aged 25 to 45 with Graves' hyperthyroidism that later progressed to Graves' ophthalmopathy.

This clonotype was picked up a small number of times. CDR3 DNA sequence: TGCGCCAGCAGCTTGGAGTACAGGGAGAACACTGAAGCTTTCTTT. It translates to CASSLEYRENTEAFF. The rearrangement links TRBV5-1 to TRBJ1-1, with D possibly being TRBD1 (6 bases). This CDR3 contains 15 residues. From germline, CDR1 is SGHRS and CDR2 YFSETQ. Trimming cost V 0 bases and J 1 base, with 10 bases left between them.

This clonotype was observed at least ten times. The CDR3 loop is CASSYSSRAGQPQHF. CDR3 DNA sequence: TGTGCCAGCAGTTACTCGAGCAGGGCGGGCCAGCCCCAGCATTTT. The chain couples TRBV6-2 or TRBV6-3 to TRBJ1-5; D possibly corresponds to TRBD1 (5 bases). The CDR3 is 15 amino acids. V dropped 0 bases and J dropped 7 bases, with 13 bases sitting between them. Germline assignment: CDR1 MNHEY and CDR2 SVGEGT.

This clonotype turned up a few times. CDR3 sequence (DNA): TGTGCCAGCACCCGGACAGGGTGGGCCTATGGCTACACCTTC. Amino acid sequence: CASTRTGWAYGYTF. This chain connects TRBV12-3 or TRBV12-4 to TRBJ1-2; 8 positions match TRBD1. The CDR3 spans 14 residues. Unmatched junction bases numbered 8, after V lost 7 bases and J lost 4 bases.

This clonotype has at least ten counts. The V gene is TRBV28, the J gene TRBJ1-1; 8 nucleotides align to TRBD1. CDR1 is MDHEN and CDR2 is SYDVKM in the germline V gene. The CDR3 totals 16 residues. V lost 3 bases to trimming and J lost 1 base; unmatched junction nucleotides: 7. The CDR3 loop reads CASSLNRGRPNTEAFF. As DNA, the CDR3 is TGTGCCAGCAGTTTGAACAGGGGGAGACCGAACACTGAAGCTTTCTTT.

This clonotype has only a few counts. This chain connects TRBV7-9 to TRBJ2-1; 12 bases agree with TRBD2. In germline, CDR1 is SEHNR, CDR2 FQNEAQ (reference sequence). This CDR3 spans 15 amino acids. The J segment lost 6 bases and the V segment lost 5 bases, leaving 5 bases of the junction unmatched. The chain's CDR3 is CASSPSGGASNEQFF. CDR3 nucleotide sequence: TGTGCCAGCAGCCCTAGCGGGGGGGCCTCCAATGAGCAGTTCTTC.

This clonotype came up many times. V is TRBV28 and J is TRBJ2-3; no definite D call. This CDR3 has 14 amino acids. Germline-derived CDR1 and CDR2 are MDHEN and SYDVKM. V lost 5 bases and J 0 bases, leaving 9 bases between the germline ends. The CDR3 loop is CASSLQQSTDTQYF. The CDR3 DNA is TGTGCCAGCAGTCTCCAGCAAAGCACAGATACGCAGTATTTT.

Many counts were recorded for this clonotype. The genes are TRBV28 and TRBJ1-3; D is unclear. The CDR3 is 16 residues long. The V and J ends lost 6 bases and 0 bases respectively, with 15 bases between them. Germline lookup yields CDR1 MDHEN and CDR2 SYDVKM. The CDR3 DNA reads TGTGCCAGCAGCCGATCTAGTGTCCTCTCTGGAAACACCATATATTTT. Residues: CASSRSSVLSGNTIYF. Complete variable domain (other parts from reference TRBV28 and TRBJ1-3): DVKVTQSSRYLVKRTGEKVFLECVQDMDHENMFWYRQDPGLGLRLIYFSYDVKMKEKGDIPEGYSVSREKKERFSLILESASTNQTSMYLCASSRSSVLSGNTIYFGEGSWLTVV.

This clonotype was counted many times. The chain is built from TRBV12-3 or TRBV12-4 and TRBJ1-4, with 9 positions matching TRBD1. This CDR3 region has 15 residues. Trimming took 6 bases from V and 2 from J; bases not matched to a gene: 4. Written as DNA, the CDR3 is TGTGCCAGCAGGGGGACAGGGAGTACTAATGAAAAACTGTTTTTT. This encodes CASRGTGSTNEKLFF.

The chain carries TRBV18 and TRBJ1-1; 12 nucleotides align to TRBD1. The V gene end was trimmed by 3 bases and the J gene end by 8 bases; junction bases not matched to a gene: 10. CDR3 length equals 16 residues. Germline CDR1 KGHSH, CDR2 LQKENI. The CDR3 loop reads CASSPNTGTGGAEAFF. The CDR3 coding sequence is TGTGCCAGCTCACCCAATACCGGGACAGGGGGCGCGGAAGCTTTCTTT.

The rearrangement links TRBV12-3 or TRBV12-4 to TRBJ1-1; D not certain. The CDR3 extends over 14 amino acids. Trimming removed 6 bases from V and 1 base from J, with 12 bases in between. CDR3 in amino acids: CASSQSGKNTEAFF. The CDR3 DNA sequence: TGTGCCAGCAGCCAGTCGGGGAAGAACACTGAAGCTTTCTTT.

This clonotype appeared a few times. V usage is TRBV19 and J usage is TRBJ1-2; TRBD1 is a possible D gene (5 bases). The CDR3 sequence is 14 residues long. V shed 4 bases and J shed 3 bases, with 12 bases lying between them. Germline V gene sequence: CDR1 LNHDA, CDR2 SQIVND (reference sequence). This CDR3 reads CASSKAGPDYGYTF. Written as DNA, the CDR3 is TGTGCCAGTAGTAAAGCAGGGCCAGACTATGGCTACACCTTC.

Remarks on this clonotype: A read error may be the cause here, since a much bigger clone is one base away. V usage is TRBV12-3 or TRBV12-4 and J usage is TRBJ2-5; no firm D call. Trimming removed 6 bases from V and 2 bases from J, with 13 bases in between. The CDR3 is made up of 14 amino acids. The chain's CDR3 is CASSPPGPQETQYF. In DNA form, the CDR3 reads TGTGCCAGCAGCCCCCCCGGACCGCAAGAGACCCAGTACTTC.

V usage is TRBV19 and J usage is TRBJ1-2, with D possibly TRBD1 on 5 matching bases. V gave up 3 bases and J gave up 3 bases, with 14 bases separating them. Looked up from germline, CDR1 is LNHDA and CDR2 is SQIVND (reference sequence). This CDR3 comprises 15 residues. The CDR3 coding sequence is TGTGCCAGTAGTATGCTCGGGGGTTTTGACTATGGCTACACCTTC. Translated, it gives CASSMLGGFDYGYTF.

This chain joins TRBV11-2 and TRBJ2-7; 7 bases fit TRBD1. Germline CDR1 reads SGHAT; CDR2 reads FQNNGV. The CDR3 covers 17 residues. The ends lost 0 bases at V and 4 bases at J; junction bases unmatched: 12. In DNA, the CDR3 is TGTGCCAGCAGCTTAGATCCGGCTGGGACAGAGACATACGAGCAGTACTTC. Its protein is CASSLDPAGTETYEQYF.

In this sample, this clonotype turned up a few times. V gene TRBV29-1 combines with J gene TRBJ1-1; maybe TRBD1 (5 bases). Germline assignment: CDR1 SQVTM and CDR2 ANQGSEA. The CDR3 is made up of 12 amino acids. V shed 5 bases and J shed 1 base, with 8 bases lying between them. The CDR3 region is CSVQTENTEAFF. As DNA, the CDR3 is TGCAGCGTTCAGACAGAGAACACTGAAGCTTTCTTT.

The chain uses TRBV27 and TRBJ2-5; tentatively, D is TRBD1 or TRBD2 (5 bases each). The V end lost 3 bases, the J end lost 12 bases, and 14 bases lay between the germline ends. This CDR3 contains 12 residues. The germline V gene encodes CDR1 MNHEY and CDR2 SMNVEV (reference sequence). The CDR3: CASSFGTGEKYF. The CDR3 DNA reads as TGTGCCAGCAGTTTCGGGACCGGGGAAAAGTACTTC.

This clonotype was seen many times. V is TRBV7-9 and J is TRBJ2-1, with D possibly TRBD2 on 6 matching bases. V was clipped by 1 base and J by 12 bases, with 16 bases between them. CDR1 SEHNR and CDR2 FQNEAQ come from the germline V gene (reference sequence). The CDR3 has 14 residues. CDR3 nucleotide sequence: TGTGCCAGCAGCTTAGGCGGGACCAGGACGTGGCAGTTCTTC. Its translation is CASSLGGTRTWQFF.

The sample holds many counts of this clonotype. The J gene is TRBJ2-7, the V gene TRBV11-2; D is possibly TRBD1 (5 bases). V lost 5 bases, J lost 6 bases, and 17 bases lay in between. Germline CDR1 and CDR2: SGHAT and FQNNGV. This CDR3 is built from 14 residues. CDR3 region: CASSVRLEGAEQYF. CDR3 DNA sequence: TGTGCCAGCAGCGTTCGTTTGGAAGGGGCCGAGCAGTACTTC.

The chain carries TRBV7-3 and TRBJ2-3, with D perhaps TRBD1 or TRBD2 (5 bases each). V dropped 1 base and J dropped 1 base, with 12 bases sitting between them. The germline V gene encodes CDR1 SGHTA and CDR2 FQGTGA. The CDR3 is 16 residues long. The CDR3 DNA reads as TGTGCCAGCAGCTTAAATTCCGGGGCAGGCACAGATACGCAGTATTTT. Residues: CASSLNSGAGTDTQYF.

This clonotype appeared many times. The J gene is TRBJ1-1, the V gene TRBV2; TRBD1 aligns across 11 bases. V lost 9 bases and J lost 4; bases outside the gene matches: 7. The CDR3 has 14 residues. CDR1 and CDR2 (germline): SNHLY, FYNNEI. In nucleotides, the CDR3 is TGTGCCAGATATCCGGGACAGGGGGGCACTGAAGCTTTCTTT. This encodes CARYPGQGGTEAFF.

Only a few counts were recorded for this clonotype. The chain uses TRBV27 and TRBJ2-7; D remains ambiguous. There are 12 residues in the CDR3. Germline V lookup: CDR1 MNHEY, CDR2 SMNVEV (reference sequence). Trimming pared 4 bases from V and 4 bases from J, leaving 8 bases between. CDR3 sequence: CASSSRLYEQYF. The CDR3 nucleotides read TGTGCCAGCAGTTCCCGGTTATACGAGCAGTACTTC.

This clonotype was counted many times. The chain uses TRBV28 and TRBJ2-5; no clear D. The CDR3 is 12 residues long. Trimming left V 7 bases short and J 2 bases short, with 8 bases between. Germline CDR1 is MDHEN and CDR2 is SYDVKM. The CDR3 nucleotides read TGTGCCAGCATAAGTAGTCAAGAGACCCAGTACTTC. This encodes CASISSQETQYF.